What follows are 15 T cell receptor beta chains derived from one specimen sequenced in a study of blood T cells in healthy people across ages. Primers used in a second PCR of about 7 to 11 cycles were a sample-barcoded 5' primer and a J-beta primer mix. TCRdb recomputed calls from the 5' RACE reads with MiXCR, one row per CDR3 protein. There are about 1.1 million distinct CDR3 sequences in the sample; around two fifths occur only once, and about 12% lies in the top ten. Sequencing input: blood. The receptors stem from a man aged 18 to 29 in good health.

Of note for this clonotype: The junction does not match germline at one end; this may be a read error. The chain recombines TRBV27 with TRBJ2-3; possible D gene TRBD1, 6 bases. The CDR3 runs to 15 residues. The germline V gene encodes CDR1 MNHEY and CDR2 SMNVEV (reference sequence). The CDR3 sequence is CTSSFGQRSGDTQYF. Here the CDR3 DNA reads TGTACCAGCAGCTTCGGACAGCGGTCCGGAGATACGCAGTATTTT.

This clonotype has just a few counts. V usage is TRBV3-1 and J usage is TRBJ1-4; D is undetermined. CDR1 is LGHDT, CDR2 YNNKEL, per germline (reference sequence). The V end lost 3 bases, the J end lost 4 bases, and 3 bases lay between the germline ends. The CDR3 extends over 12 amino acids. CDR3 nucleotides: TGTGCCAGCAGCCAGAATAATGAAAAACTGTTTTTT. Its protein is CASSQNNEKLFF.

The chain couples TRBV9 to TRBJ2-2; no definite D call. Per the germline V gene, CDR1 is SGDLS and CDR2 is YYNGEE. The CDR3 runs to 15 residues. Trimming cost V 0 bases and J 4 bases, with 10 bases left between them. The CDR3, as DNA: TGTGCCAGCAGCGTAGGAACAGCCCTCACCGGGGAGCTGTTTTTT. Protein: CASSVGTALTGELFF. Full variable domain (rest looked up from reference TRBV9 and TRBJ2-2): DSGVTQTPKHLITATGQRVTLRCSPRSGDLSVYWYQQSLDQGLQFLIQYYNGEERAKGNILERFSAQQFPDLHSELNLSSLELGDSALYFCASSVGTALTGELFFGEGSRLTVL.

A note on this clonotype: The junction differs from germline at one of its ends, possibly a read error. The V and J genes are TRBV27 and TRBJ2-3; 7 bases are a match to TRBD1. The CDR3 length is 15 residues. Per germline, CDR1 MNHEY and CDR2 SMNVEV (reference sequence). CDR3 DNA: TGTGCCAGCAGTCTGAGACAGGGTGGGACAGATAGGCAGTATTTT. Its protein product is CASSLRQGGTDRQYF.

Turning to this clonotype: This clone may be a read error of a much larger clone one base away. This sequence joins TRBV20-1 and TRBJ1-6, with D unclear. The V and J ends lost 3 bases and 11 bases respectively, with 17 bases between them. Germline V CDR1 and CDR2: DFQATT, SNEGSKA (reference sequence). There are 14 residues in the CDR3. This chain's CDR3 is CSARIGRGDPPLHF. The CDR3 nucleotides read TGCAGTGCTAGGATAGGGCGGGGAGATCCACCCCTCCACTTT.

To note about this clonotype: An end of the junction does not agree with germline; a read error may underlie this. J is TRBJ2-1 and V is TRBV4-3; D is possibly TRBD1 (5 bases). The CDR3 loop spans 15 amino acids. Germline V gene sequence: CDR1 LGHNA, CDR2 YSLEER. The CDR3 region has the DNA TGCGCCAGCAGTCAAGATCGTCAGGGAAGCGATGAGCAGTTCTTC. It specifies CASSQDRQGSDEQFF.

This clonotype was seen only a few times. The chain combines TRBV29-1 with TRBJ1-2; unclear D gene. The CDR3 loop spans 14 amino acids. Trimming removed 7 bases at V and 6 bases at J, with 21 bases between. Germline V gene lookup returns CDR1 SQVTM and CDR2 ANQGSEA. CDR3 loop: CSADQDAGEDGYTF. The CDR3, as DNA: TGCAGCGCTGATCAGGATGCCGGGGAGGATGGCTACACCTTC. Full variable domain (rest looked up from reference TRBV29-1 and TRBJ1-2): SAVISQKPSRDICQRGTSLTIQCQVDSQVTMMFWYRQQPGQSLTLIATANQGSEATYESGFVIDKFPISRPNLTFSTLTVSNMSPEDSSIYLCSADQDAGEDGYTFGSGTRLTVV.

This clonotype was counted only a few times. The rearrangement joins TRBV4-3 to TRBJ2-2; 7 bases agree with TRBD2. The CDR3 is 16 residues long. V was pared by 1 base and J by 0 bases, with 2 bases of the junction left unmatched. Germline V gene sequence: CDR1 LGHNA, CDR2 YSLEER. The CDR3 protein is CASSQGEGPNTGELFF. In nucleotides, the CDR3 is TGCGCCAGCAGCCAAGGGGAGGGGCCGAACACCGGGGAGCTGTTTTTT.

This chain connects TRBV12-3 or TRBV12-4 to TRBJ2-7; the match to TRBD2 covers 9 bases. V shed 8 bases, J shed 7 bases, and the junction held 12 bases outside the gene matches. This CDR3 contains 14 residues. Here the CDR3 DNA reads TGTGCCAGCCTACCGGGACTAGCTACGAATGAGCAGTACTTC. This codes for CASLPGLATNEQYF.

This clonotype turned up a few times. This chain connects TRBV29-1 to TRBJ2-4; tentatively, D is TRBD1 or TRBD2 (5 bases each). The DNA end is a closer match to TRBJ2-7, so the J assignment may be wrong. The V gene's germline CDR1 is SQVTM and CDR2 ANQGSEA. This CDR3 comprises 14 residues. The CDR3 nucleotides read TGCAGCGTTGTAGGAGGCGGCAGGGCGTACGAGCAGTACTTC. Its translation is CSVVGGGRAYEQYF.

The chain has TRBV27 and TRBJ1-5, with D uncertain. Trimming stripped 5 bases from V and 7 bases from J, with 15 bases between. The CDR3 spans 14 residues. Germline-derived CDR1 and CDR2 are MNHEY and SMNVEV (reference sequence). The CDR3 sequence: CASSLETSGQPQHF. CDR3 in DNA: TGTGCCAGCAGTCTAGAGACATCAGGACAGCCCCAGCATTTT.

This chain links TRBV4-1 with TRBJ2-3; maybe TRBD2 (6 bases). This CDR3 spans 15 amino acids. Germline assignment: CDR1 MGHRA and CDR2 YSYEKL. V lost 0 bases and J lost 2, with 9 bases in between. The CDR3 DNA follows: TGCGCCAGCAGCCAAGAGTGGGACTTCACAGATACGCAGTATTTT. Encoded protein: CASSQEWDFTDTQYF.

As to this clonotype: This may be a read error, as it is one base from a much larger clone. The chain carries TRBV12-3 or TRBV12-4 and TRBJ2-3; 8 nucleotides match TRBD1. The CDR3 totals 13 residues. Here the CDR3 DNA reads TGTGCCAGCAGTTCGACAGGGGCAGATGCGCAGTATTTT. The encoded protein is CASSSTGADAQYF.

This clonotype has only a few counts. CDR3 amino acids: CASSQAASGEADTQYF. Here the CDR3 DNA reads TGCGCCAGCAGCCAAGCGGCTAGCGGGGAGGCAGATACGCAGTATTTT. The chain employs TRBV4-3 and TRBJ2-3; 9 bases match TRBD2. Germline trimming cut 1 base from V and 4 bases from J; bases unmatched to any gene: 6. The CDR3 contains 16 residues. Germline V gene sequence: CDR1 LGHNA, CDR2 YSLEER.

This clonotype was seen a handful of times. The chain employs TRBV6-1 and TRBJ1-1; 7 bases map to TRBD1. J lost 4 bases, V lost 2 bases, and 4 bases had no gene match. The CDR3 consists of 14 residues. The germline V gene encodes CDR1 MNHNS and CDR2 SASEGT. CDR3 sequence reads: CASSEQGGGTEAFF. In DNA form, the CDR3 reads TGTGCCAGCAGTGAACAGGGGGGGGGCACTGAAGCTTTCTTT.